This T cell receptor beta chain emerged from a study of cytomegalovirus exposure and HLA in healthy donors. Study observations and caveats: Confirmation was obtained in vitro that a few CMV-associated chains are specific for CMV antigens. With later analysis, a missense DCLRE1C variant became linked to TCR beta V- and J-gene trimming.

CDR1 is SGDLS, CDR2 YYNGEE, per germline. The CDR3 has 15 amino acids. Trimming took 0 bases from V and 2 from J, leaving 11 bases between them. Healthy bone marrow donors made up the donor group. As concerns this clone: Its antigen is not known.

The primer mix had 60 Vbeta and 13 Jbeta primers. Sequencing used immunoSEQ multiplex PCR; TCRdb keeps in-frame clones, though not all of them. The data hold about 150,000 clones, with under 90% observed a single time. Sequences were obtained from PBMCs. This clonotype originated in a man aged 18 to 30 in good health and CMV-seronegative. This rearrangement joins TRBV9 to TRBJ1-1, with D uncertain. CDR3 coding DNA: TGTGCCAGCAGCGTAGGTGCTACAGCTAACACTGAAGCTTTCTTT. This encodes CASSVGATANTEAFF.